This is a list of T cell receptor beta chains from one sample in a study of T cells in Graves' hyperthyroidism and ophthalmopathy. TCRdb re-called the multiplex PCR reads through MiXCR, storing one row per CDR3 protein. The sample has 450,000 to 650,000 distinct CDR3 sequences; less than 25% are singletons. Sequencing used blood. The receptors derive from a man younger than 30 with Graves' hyperthyroidism. Each CDR3 is given with its conserved first and last residue. A D gene is named only where the DNA matches it firmly. The listing skips clone size in some rows; elsewhere it reads once, few, many or a size class.

>many|TRBV12-3/TRBV12-4|TRBJ1-2|TRBD1
TGTGCCAGCAGTTTTAGAAGGCGGGACAGGGTACTTGGCTACACCTTC
CASSFRRRDRVLGYTF
>NA|TRBV2|TRBJ2-5|NA
TGTGCCAGCAGCCGGGACATGTACCAAGAGACCCAGTACTTC
CASSRDMYQETQYF
>NA|TRBV9|TRBJ2-7|TRBD2
TGTGCCAGCAGCGTAGATGCGGGAGGGCCGTGGGAGCAGTACTTC
CASSVDAGGPWEQYF
>NA|TRBV6-2/TRBV6-3|TRBJ1-2|NA
TGTGCCAGCAGTTACGGGACATGGGTACAGGGTAACTATGGCTACACCTTC
CASSYGTWVQGNYGYTF
>NA|TRBV24-1|TRBJ1-1|TRBD1
TGTGCCACCAGTGATCCCCGGACAGGGCGGGCTGAAGCTTTCTTT
CATSDPRTGRAEAFF
>many|TRBV28|TRBJ1-5|TRBD1
TGTGCCAGCAGGGCAGGGGGCATCTTTCAGCCCCAGCATTTT
CASRAGGIFQPQHF
>NA|TRBV4-1|TRBJ2-7|TRBD2
TGCGCCAGCAGCCAAGATCCTCCCGGGACTAGCGCCTACGAGCAGTACTTC
CASSQDPPGTSAYEQYF
>many|TRBV6-1|TRBJ1-5|NA
TGTGCCAGCACCAAGGATAGCAATCAGCCCCAGCATTTT
CASTKDSNQPQHF
>few|TRBV27|TRBJ2-7|NA
TGTACCAGCAGGAGGGGGAGGGAGCAGTACTTC
CTSRRGREQYF
>few|TRBV12-3/TRBV12-4|TRBJ2-7|NA
TGTGCCAGCAGTTTAGCGGGTGTCACCTACGAGCAGTACTTC
CASSLAGVTYEQYF
>many|TRBV30|TRBJ1-2|NA
TGTGCCTGGAGTGGAATCCGTCACGGCGGCTACACCTTC
CAWSGIRHGGYTF
>many|TRBV12-3/TRBV12-4|TRBJ2-7|TRBD2
TGTGCCAGCAGTTTGGGAGGGCTCGAGCAGTACTTC
CASSLGGLEQYF
>few|TRBV11-2|TRBJ1-1|NA
TGTGCCAGCAGCTTCGTTGGGGGGGGAGTCACTGAAGCTTTCTTT
CASSFVGGGVTEAFF
>many|TRBV19|TRBJ1-5|NA
TGTGCCAGTAGTACCGACGGGACGGCCCCATCCGGCCAGCATTTT
CASSTDGTAPSGQHF
>NA|TRBV29-1|TRBJ1-3|NA
TGCAGCGTCGACAGTTCCTCTGGAAACACCATATATTTT
CSVDSSSGNTIYF
>few|TRBV29-1|TRBJ1-1|NA
TGCAGCGTTGAAGTCCGCACTGAAGCTTTCTTT
CSVEVRTEAFF
>few|TRBV4-1|TRBJ2-7|NA
TGCGCCAGCAGCCACGACCCCGGCCAAGAGCAGTACTTC
CASSHDPGQEQYF
>NA|TRBV28|TRBJ2-5|TRBD2
TGTGCCAGCACCCGAAGCGGGACTGAGACCCAGTACTTC
CASTRSGTETQYF
>many|TRBV12-3/TRBV12-4|TRBJ1-1|NA
TGTGCCAGCAGTTTAGCCCAGGGCGCTGAAGCTTTCTTT
CASSLAQGAEAFF
>many|TRBV28|TRBJ2-7|NA
TGTGCCAGCAGTTTGGCAGGGGCGAGGGAGCAGTACTTC
CASSLAGAREQYF
>many|TRBV5-1|TRBJ2-7|TRBD2
TGCGCCAGCAGCCGAGGGACTACAAGCTCCTACGAGCAGTACTTC
CASSRGTTSSYEQYF
>many|TRBV12-3/TRBV12-4|TRBJ1-2|TRBD1
TGTGCCAGCAGTTTAGCCGCAGGGGGTCGCGGCTACACCTTC
CASSLAAGGRGYTF
>many|TRBV10-3|TRBJ1-5|NA
TGTGCCAGCACCCAAGGGGCGGAGTGGCCCCAGCATTTT
CASTQGAEWPQHF
>many|TRBV7-8|TRBJ2-7|NA
TGTGCCAGCAACTTAGCGCGGGGATTAGCCTACGAGCAGTACTTC
CASNLARGLAYEQYF
>few|TRBV18|TRBJ1-1|NA
TGTGCCAGCTCACCACCGTATAGGAACACTGAAGCTTTCTTT
CASSPPYRNTEAFF
>few|TRBV3-1|TRBJ1-1|TRBD1
TGTGCCAGCAGCCCGGGGACAGGGGCGTACACTGAAGCTTTCTTT
CASSPGTGAYTEAFF
>once|TRBV11-2|TRBJ2-1|NA
TGTGCCAGCAGCTTTGTGCGGGGCCATGAGCAGTTCTTC
CASSFVRGHEQFF
>few|TRBV6-5|TRBJ1-6|NA
TGTGCCAGCAGTTCAGTCTATAATTCACCCCTCCACTTT
CASSSVYNSPLHF
>NA|TRBV12-3/TRBV12-4|TRBJ2-7|TRBD1
TGTGCCAGCATCAAAGGGGGCTCGAGGGACGAGCAGTACTTC
CASIKGGSRDEQYF
>many|TRBV6-1|TRBJ2-7|TRBD1
TGTGCCAGCAGTGAAGGACAGGGTGACGAGCAGTACTTC
CASSEGQGDEQYF
>NA|TRBV6-1|TRBJ2-6|NA
TGTGCCAGCAGATTCGATCTCTCTGGGGCCAACGTCCTGACTTTC
CASRFDLSGANVLTF
>many|TRBV11-3|TRBJ2-7|NA
TGTGCCAGCAGCTTACCCCTCGGGGGAACCTACGAGCAGTACTTC
CASSLPLGGTYEQYF
>NA|TRBV7-9|TRBJ2-7|TRBD1
TGTGCCAGCAGTCTTTCCGGGACAGGGGGCGGCGAGCAGTACTTC
CASSLSGTGGGEQYF
>NA|TRBV11-2|TRBJ2-2|NA
TGTGCCAGCAGCTTGTTAACAGGGATCACCGGGGAGCTGTTTTTT
CASSLLTGITGELFF
>few|TRBV4-1|TRBJ2-7|TRBD1
TGCGCCAGCAGCCAATTCCCGGGACAGTCTGATGAGCAGTACTTC
CASSQFPGQSDEQYF
>many|TRBV19|TRBJ1-5|NA
TGTGCCAGTGGGGAGGTACCCAATCAGCCCCAGCATTTT
CASGEVPNQPQHF
>few|TRBV4-1|TRBJ2-5|TRBD2
TGCGCCAGCAGCCTCTTAGCGGGAGTAGAGACCCAGTACTTC
CASSLLAGVETQYF
>NA|TRBV3-1|TRBJ2-7|NA
TGTGCCAGCAGCGTCTTATCCGGACCGGGTTCCGAGCAGTACTTC
CASSVLSGPGSEQYF
>few|TRBV7-9|TRBJ1-1|NA
TGTGCCAGCAGCTTAGGACGAGGATCGAACACTGAAGCTTTCTTT
CASSLGRGSNTEAFF
>NA|TRBV9|TRBJ1-5|NA
TGTGCCAGCAGCGAGGACGGGGTCAATCAGCCCCAGCATTTT
CASSEDGVNQPQHF
>NA|TRBV12-3/TRBV12-4|TRBJ2-7|NA
TGTGCCACCTCACATGCTGGGTCACTCCCATTTGAGCAGTACTTC
CATSHAGSLPFEQYF
>many|TRBV7-8|TRBJ1-5|TRBD1
TGTGCCAGCAGCTTAGGCAGGGGGAGCAATCAGCCCCAGCATTTT
CASSLGRGSNQPQHF
>NA|TRBV18|TRBJ1-5|NA
TGTGCCAGCTCACCACCGGGACGCCGGATAGCTCAGCCCCAGCATTTT
CASSPPGRRIAQPQHF
>NA|TRBV6-2/TRBV6-3|TRBJ1-5|TRBD1
TGTGCCAGCAGTACCCGGACAGGGTATAGCAATCAGCCCCAGCATTTT
CASSTRTGYSNQPQHF
>many|TRBV7-2|TRBJ1-1|TRBD1
TGTGCCAGCAGCCCATGGACAGGAGGAGCTGAAGCTTTCTTT
CASSPWTGGAEAFF